This T cell receptor (beta chain) is from a study of blood T cells in healthy people across ages. Through a sample-barcoded 5' primer and a J-beta primer mix, a second PCR was run for about 7 to 12 cycles. TCRdb itself ran the 5' RACE reads through MiXCR, one entry per CDR3 protein. Among about 1.8 million distinct CDR3 sequences, just under 50% were seen once, and the ten largest hold approximately 2.1%. With regard to this clonotype: The antigen is not known.

General study findings and limits: The recorded TCR beta diversity per million T cells decreased in a roughly linear manner with age.

The CDR3 covers 16 residues. V dropped 6 bases and J dropped 7; count of bases not matched to a gene: 16. Germline values: CDR1 MDHEN, CDR2 SYDVKM. The specimen sequenced was blood. The TCR was taken from a woman aged 40 to 50 in good health. The chain links TRBV28 to TRBJ2-5, with 8 bases aligning to TRBD1. The CDR3 nucleotides are TGTGCCAGCAGGGGAACCGGACAGGGCCTGAGGGGGACCCAGTACTTC. This encodes CASRGTGQGLRGTQYF.